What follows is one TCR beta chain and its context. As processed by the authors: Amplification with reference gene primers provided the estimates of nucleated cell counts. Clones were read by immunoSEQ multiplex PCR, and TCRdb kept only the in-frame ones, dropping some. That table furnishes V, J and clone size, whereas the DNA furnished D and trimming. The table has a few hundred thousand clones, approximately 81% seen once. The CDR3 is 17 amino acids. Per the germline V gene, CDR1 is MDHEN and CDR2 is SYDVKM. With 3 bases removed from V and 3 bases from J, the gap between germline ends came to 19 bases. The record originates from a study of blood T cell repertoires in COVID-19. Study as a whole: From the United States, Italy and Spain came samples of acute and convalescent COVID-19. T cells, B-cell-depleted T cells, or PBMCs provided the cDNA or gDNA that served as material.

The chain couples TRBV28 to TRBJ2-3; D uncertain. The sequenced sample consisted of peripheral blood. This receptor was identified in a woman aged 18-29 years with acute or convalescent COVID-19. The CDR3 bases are TGTGCCAGCAGTTTTTTATCTCGGGTCGGTTTGACAGATACGCAGTATTTT. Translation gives CASSFLSRVGLTDTQYF.